The clone carrying this TCR beta chain was seen repeatedly, ten times or more. Antigen unknown. The sample originates from a study of T-cell memory formation after mild COVID-19. The wider study: TCR clusters were mostly confined to one donor each.

MiXCR was run by TCRdb on the 5' RACE reads, yielding one entry per CDR3 protein. The sample records about 140,000 distinct CDR3 sequences, around 5.8% being singletons. Study-wide results and caveats: Among clones peaking at day 37 in the second wave, SARS-CoV-2 specificity remained unconfirmed. Pre-infection memory carried some responding clones, suggesting that cross-reactive memory joined.

With 1 base removed from V and 3 bases from J, the gap between germline ends came to 7 bases. The CDR3 is 14 residues long. Sequencing was carried out using PBMCs or a T cell subset sorted from them (not recorded which). V gene TRBV12-3 or TRBV12-4 combines with J gene TRBJ2-1; possibly TRBD1 for D (5 bases). The source is an adult woman who had mild COVID-19 (a few samples of this study predate the infection). Cell type and time point are not known. CDR3 bases: TGTGCCAGCAGTTTAGACAGGAGCTACAATGAGCAGTTCTTC. This encodes CASSLDRSYNEQFF.